A selection of T cell receptor beta chains follows, all from one sample in a study of regulatory dendritic cells for organ transplantation. The data were produced by immunoSEQ multiplex PCR, yet TCRdb's version contains in-frame clones alone and is incomplete. There are some 35,000 clones in the sample; 85% to 90% occur only once, and about 0.062% lies in the top ten. The source material was naive CD4+ T cells from blood. These receptors all come from a human donor in good health. The CDR3 runs from the conserved cysteine through the conserved F or W. The order of the fields is V gene, clone size, J gene, D gene, CDR3 protein, CDR3 DNA. The D gene is left open where the match is weak. Clone size appears in some rows only: once, few, many, or a class for an expanded clone.

TRBV2,.,TRBJ2-5,TRBD2,CASIRRGLAGETQYF,TGTGCCAGCATACGAAGGGGACTAGCAGGGGAGACCCAGTACTTC
TRBV19,.,TRBJ1-2,.,CASRLYGYTF,TGTGCCAGTAGGTTATATGGCTACACCTTC
TRBV6-4,.,TRBJ2-1,TRBD1,CASSLGQGIPYNEQFF,TGTGCCAGCAGTTTGGGACAGGGGATCCCTTACAATGAGCAGTTCTTC
TRBV7-9,.,TRBJ2-5,TRBD1,CASSRQGETQYF,TGTGCCAGCAGCCGACAGGGTGAGACCCAGTACTTC
TRBV28,once,TRBJ2-7,.,CATLSRGGYEQYF,TGTGCCACCCTGTCCAGGGGGGGTTACGAGCAGTACTTC
TRBV4-2,.,TRBJ1-4,TRBD1,CASRRRQGVDNEKLFF,TGTGCCAGCAGACGTCGACAGGGGGTAGACAATGAAAAACTGTTTTTT
TRBV5-1,.,TRBJ2-2,.,CASSFTASNTGELFF,TGCGCCAGCAGCTTCACAGCCTCCAACACCGGGGAGCTGTTTTTT
TRBV16,.,TRBJ2-7,.,CASSQSGRDGRQYF,TGTGCCAGCAGCCAATCCGGCCGGGATGGGCGCCAGTACTTC
TRBV19,.,TRBJ2-3,TRBD2,CASSTRLAGPTDTQYF,TGTGCCAGTAGTACGCGACTAGCGGGCCCCACAGATACGCAGTATTTT
TRBV29-1,.,TRBJ1-5,.,CSVQGIGGQPQHF,TGCAGCGTTCAGGGCATCGGGGGTCAGCCCCAGCATTTT
TRBV15,.,TRBJ2-1,TRBD2,CATSSRTSGGRYNEQFF,TGTGCCACCAGCAGTAGGACTAGCGGGGGCCGATACAATGAGCAGTTCTTC
TRBV25-1,once,TRBJ1-1,.,CASSEYRAPSTTEAFF,TGTGCCAGCAGTGAATATAGGGCCCCCTCCACCACTGAAGCTTTCTTT
TRBV4-3,.,TRBJ2-3,.,CASSPVSTDTQYF,TGCGCCAGCAGCCCGGTCAGCACAGATACGCAGTATTTT
TRBV4-1,.,TRBJ2-3,TRBD2,CASSQVERGGTDTQYF,TGCGCCAGCAGCCAAGTAGAGCGGGGCGGCACAGATACGCAGTATTTT
TRBV6-1,once,TRBJ2-3,TRBD2,CASRERGAGTDTQYF,TGTGCCAGCAGGGAGCGGGGGGCGGGTACAGATACGCAGTATTTT
TRBV28,.,TRBJ1-5,TRBD1,CASSFPKVSGQLFNQPQHF,TGTGCCAGCAGTTTCCCCAAAGTCTCGGGACAGCTATTCAATCAGCCCCAGCATTTT
TRBV7-9,.,TRBJ1-1,TRBD1,CASSLAGQANTEAFF,TGTGCCAGCAGCTTAGCGGGACAGGCGAACACTGAAGCTTTCTTT
TRBV28,.,TRBJ2-3,TRBD1,CAIEGRTGPTDTQYF,TGTGCCATTGAGGGGAGGACAGGGCCCACAGATACGCAGTATTTT
TRBV6-1,.,TRBJ1-1,.,CASSLYHSTEAFF,TGTGCCAGCAGTTTGTACCATAGCACTGAAGCTTTCTTT
TRBV7-2,.,TRBJ2-1,TRBD1,CASSGRTGYNEQFF,TGTGCCAGCAGCGGCAGGACAGGCTACAATGAGCAGTTCTTC
TRBV4-2,.,TRBJ2-7,TRBD2,CASSQDLGLAAYEQYF,TGTGCCAGCAGCCAAGATCTCGGGCTAGCGGCCTACGAGCAGTACTTC
TRBV9,.,TRBJ1-3,.,CASQGPSSGNTIYF,TGTGCCAGCCAGGGGCCCTCCTCTGGAAACACCATATATTTT
TRBV18,.,TRBJ1-1,.,CASATGRNTEAFF,TGTGCCAGCGCAACTGGACGGAACACTGAAGCTTTCTTT
TRBV19,.,TRBJ2-1,TRBD2,CASSNLLGGRGSEQFF,TGTGCCAGTAGTAATTTGTTGGGCGGGAGGGGCTCTGAGCAGTTCTTC
TRBV4-3,once,TRBJ2-1,TRBD2,CASSQEEGSGGDRYNEQFF,TGCGCCAGCAGCCAAGAGGAGGGGAGCGGGGGGGACCGATACAATGAGCAGTTCTTC
TRBV7-2,.,TRBJ2-5,.,CASSLTGFEAQYF,TGTGCCAGCAGCCTAACAGGTTTCGAGGCCCAGTACTTC
TRBV20-1,.,TRBJ2-7,.,CSARLWDEQYF,TGCAGCGCCCGTTTGTGGGACGAGCAGTACTTC
TRBV14,.,TRBJ2-3,.,CASSQVRAAGTQYF,TGTGCCAGCAGCCAAGTCAGGGCCGCGGGTACGCAGTATTTT
TRBV28,.,TRBJ2-2,.,CASSIQFGELFF,TGTGCCAGCAGCATCCAATTCGGGGAGCTGTTTTTT
TRBV4-3,once,TRBJ1-1,.,CASSQDQHRYTEAFF,TGCGCCAGCAGCCAAGATCAGCACCGTTACACTGAAGCTTTCTTT
TRBV18,.,TRBJ2-1,TRBD1,CASSPPDRGEQFF,TGTGCCAGCTCACCACCGGACAGGGGTGAGCAGTTCTTC
TRBV2,.,TRBJ2-1,TRBD2,CASRGGGYNEQFF,TGTGCCAGCCGGGGCGGGGGGTACAATGAGCAGTTCTTC
TRBV12-5,.,TRBJ2-3,.,CASGPAINTDTQYF,TGTGCTAGTGGGCCAGCGATTAACACAGATACGCAGTATTTT
TRBV28,.,TRBJ1-4,TRBD1,CASSLSGGGPSNNEKLFF,TGTGCCAGCAGTTTATCAGGGGGGGGCCCTAGCAATAATGAAAAACTGTTTTTT
TRBV4-1,few,TRBJ2-4,.,CASSQDDGRGWGENIQYF,TGCGCCAGCAGCCAAGATGACGGGCGCGGGTGGGGGGAAAACATTCAGTACTTC
TRBV7-9,.,TRBJ2-2,.,CASSFRDKNTGELFF,TGTGCCAGCAGCTTTCGGGACAAGAACACCGGGGAGCTGTTTTTT
TRBV7-7,.,TRBJ2-5,.,CASSPSGETQYF,TGTGCTAGCAGCCCTTCGGGAGAGACCCAGTACTTC
TRBV5-1,.,TRBJ2-1,.,CASGYSSYNEQFF,TGCGCCAGCGGATACAGCTCCTACAATGAGCAGTTCTTC
TRBV28,.,TRBJ2-6,.,CASTNPADGANVLTF,TGTGCCAGTACTAACCCGGCGGATGGGGCCAACGTCCTGACTTTC
TRBV9,.,TRBJ1-3,.,CASSVDPPGSSGNTIYF,TGTGCCAGCAGCGTAGACCCGCCAGGGTCCTCTGGAAACACCATATATTTT
TRBV30,.,TRBJ2-2,.,CAWTGNFLVGELFF,TGTGCCTGGACCGGAAACTTTTTAGTCGGGGAGCTGTTTTTT
TRBV5-6,.,TRBJ2-3,.,CASSRGGTDTQYF,TGTGCCAGCAGCCGTGGGGGGACAGATACGCAGTATTTT
TRBV5-1,.,TRBJ2-3,.,CASSPTSGKDTQYF,TGCGCCAGCAGCCCCACATCGGGGAAAGATACGCAGTATTTT
TRBV18,.,TRBJ1-4,TRBD1,CASSPTGYGNEKLFF,TGTGCCAGCTCACCGACAGGGTACGGTAATGAAAAACTGTTTTTT
TRBV7-9,few,TRBJ2-7,.,CASSFTPHRQALRYEQYF,TGTGCCAGCAGCTTCACCCCGCATCGACAGGCCCTGCGCTACGAGCAGTACTTC
TRBV2,.,TRBJ1-2,.,CASSRPGPLRANYGYTF,TGTGCCAGCAGCAGACCTGGGCCTCTCCGGGCTAACTATGGCTACACCTTC
TRBV15,.,TRBJ2-5,.,CATSRDQQGKETQYF,TGTGCCACCAGCAGAGACCAACAGGGAAAAGAGACCCAGTACTTC
TRBV9,.,TRBJ1-5,.,CASSVVSTSNQPQHF,TGTGCCAGCAGCGTAGTATCCACAAGCAATCAGCCCCAGCATTTT
TRBV14,.,TRBJ2-4,.,CASSQDTGVGRLAKNIQYF,TGTGCCAGCAGCCAAGATACCGGTGTGGGCAGACTAGCCAAAAACATTCAGTACTTC
TRBV6-5,.,TRBJ2-6,.,CASSRKGRGANVLTF,TGTGCCAGCAGTCGAAAGGGACGCGGGGCCAACGTCCTGACTTTC
TRBV25-1,.,TRBJ2-7,.,CASSEGGGSSYEQYF,TGTGCCAGCAGTGAAGGGGGTGGAAGCTCCTACGAGCAGTACTTC
TRBV7-2,.,TRBJ1-2,.,CASSTQYDSGNGYTF,TGTGCCAGCAGCACCCAATATGACAGCGGCAATGGCTACACCTTC
TRBV7-2,.,TRBJ2-3,.,CASSVGVATSSTDTQYF,TGTGCCAGCAGCGTGGGTGTAGCTACCTCTAGCACAGATACGCAGTATTTT
TRBV7-2,once,TRBJ1-2,.,CASSKDTNYGYTF,TGTGCCAGCAGCAAGGACACTAACTATGGCTACACCTTC
TRBV7-2,.,TRBJ2-7,.,CASSPRRDSEKYF,TGTGCCAGCAGCCCTAGGCGGGATAGTGAGAAGTACTTC
TRBV27,.,TRBJ1-5,TRBD1,CASSGQGNNQPQHF,TGTGCCAGCAGTGGACAGGGGAACAATCAGCCCCAGCATTTT
TRBV11-2,.,TRBJ2-3,TRBD2,CASSPNVAGATDTQYF,TGTGCCAGCAGTCCAAACGTAGCGGGAGCGACAGATACGCAGTATTTT